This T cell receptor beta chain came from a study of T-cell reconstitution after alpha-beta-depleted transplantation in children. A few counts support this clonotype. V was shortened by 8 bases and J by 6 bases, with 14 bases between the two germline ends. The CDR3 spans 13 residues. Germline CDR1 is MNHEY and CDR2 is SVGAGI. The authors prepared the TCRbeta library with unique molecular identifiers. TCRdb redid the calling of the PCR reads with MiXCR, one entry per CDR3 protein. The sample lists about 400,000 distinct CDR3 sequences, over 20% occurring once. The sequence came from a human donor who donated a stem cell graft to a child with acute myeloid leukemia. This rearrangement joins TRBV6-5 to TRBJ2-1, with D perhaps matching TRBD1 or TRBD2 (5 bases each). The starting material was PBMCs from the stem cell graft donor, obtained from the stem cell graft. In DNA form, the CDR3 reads TGTGCCAGCGGGACCCGATTGTTCAATGAGCAGTTCTTC. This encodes CASGTRLFNEQFF.